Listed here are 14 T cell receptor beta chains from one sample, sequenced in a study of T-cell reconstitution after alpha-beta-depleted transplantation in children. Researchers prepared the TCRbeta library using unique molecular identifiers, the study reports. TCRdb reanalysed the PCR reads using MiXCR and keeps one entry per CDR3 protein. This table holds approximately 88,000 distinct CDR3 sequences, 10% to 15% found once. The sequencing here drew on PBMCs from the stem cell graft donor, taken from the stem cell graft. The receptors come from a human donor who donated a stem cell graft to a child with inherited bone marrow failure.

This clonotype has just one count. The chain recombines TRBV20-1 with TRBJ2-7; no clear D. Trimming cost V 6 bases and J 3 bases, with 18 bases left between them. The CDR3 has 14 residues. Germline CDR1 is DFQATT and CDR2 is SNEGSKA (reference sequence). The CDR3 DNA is TGCAGTGCCCTTTGGAACATGGTGGACTACGAGCAGTACTTC. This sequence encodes CSALWNMVDYEQYF.

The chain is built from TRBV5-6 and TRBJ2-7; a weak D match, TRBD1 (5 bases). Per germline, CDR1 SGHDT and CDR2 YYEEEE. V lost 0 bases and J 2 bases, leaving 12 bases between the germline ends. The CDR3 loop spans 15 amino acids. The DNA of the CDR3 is TGTGCCAGCAGCTTGGGGGCGACAGTTACCTACGAGCAGTACTTC. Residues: CASSLGATVTYEQYF.

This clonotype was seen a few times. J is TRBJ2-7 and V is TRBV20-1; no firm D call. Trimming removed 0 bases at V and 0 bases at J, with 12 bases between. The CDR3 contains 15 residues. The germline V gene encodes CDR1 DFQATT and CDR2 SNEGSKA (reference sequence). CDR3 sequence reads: CSARDHQSLSYEQYF. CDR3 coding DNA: TGCAGTGCTAGAGATCATCAGTCCCTCTCCTACGAGCAGTACTTC.

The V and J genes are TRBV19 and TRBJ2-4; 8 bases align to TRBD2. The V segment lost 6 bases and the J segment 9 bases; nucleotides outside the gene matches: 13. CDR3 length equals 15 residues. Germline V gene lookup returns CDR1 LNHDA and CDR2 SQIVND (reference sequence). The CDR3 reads CASSGLGLVLGIQYF. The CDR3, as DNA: TGTGCCAGTAGCGGCCTGGGACTAGTCCTCGGCATTCAGTACTTC.

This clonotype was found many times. CDR3 sequence: CASSTHYRGNEQFF. Written as DNA, the CDR3 is TGTGCCAGCAGTACCCATTACAGGGGCAATGAGCAGTTCTTC. This rearrangement joins TRBV25-1 to TRBJ2-1, with 7 bases identical to TRBD1. V shed 5 bases, J shed 6 bases, and the junction held 7 bases outside the gene matches. The germline gives CDR1 MGHDK, CDR2 SYGVNS. There are 14 residues in the CDR3.

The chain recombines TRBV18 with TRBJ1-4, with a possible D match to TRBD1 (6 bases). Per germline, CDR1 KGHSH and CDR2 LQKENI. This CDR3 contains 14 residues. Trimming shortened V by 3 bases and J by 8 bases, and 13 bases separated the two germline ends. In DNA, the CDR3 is TGTGCCAGCTCACCTTCCTCAGGGGAGGAAAAACTGTTTTTT. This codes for CASSPSSGEEKLFF.

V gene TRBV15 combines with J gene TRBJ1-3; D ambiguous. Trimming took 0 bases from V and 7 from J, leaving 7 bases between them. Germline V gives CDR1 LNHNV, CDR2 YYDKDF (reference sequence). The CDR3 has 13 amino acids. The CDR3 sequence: CATSRDGGNTIYF. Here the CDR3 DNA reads TGTGCCACCAGCAGAGATGGAGGGAACACCATATATTTT.

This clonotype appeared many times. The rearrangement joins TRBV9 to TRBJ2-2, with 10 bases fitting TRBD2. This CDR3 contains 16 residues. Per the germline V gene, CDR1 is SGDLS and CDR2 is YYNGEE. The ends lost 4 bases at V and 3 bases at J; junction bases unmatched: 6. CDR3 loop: CASSPRTSGYTGELFF. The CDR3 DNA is TGTGCCAGCAGCCCCCGGACTAGCGGATACACCGGGGAGCTGTTTTTT.

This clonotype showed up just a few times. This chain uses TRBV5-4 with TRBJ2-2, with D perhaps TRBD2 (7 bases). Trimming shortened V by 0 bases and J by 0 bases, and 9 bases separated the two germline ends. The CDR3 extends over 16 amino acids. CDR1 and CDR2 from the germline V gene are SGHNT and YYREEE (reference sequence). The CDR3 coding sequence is TGTGCCAGCAGCTTGGAAGGGGGGGCGAACACCGGGGAGCTGTTTTTT. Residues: CASSLEGGANTGELFF.

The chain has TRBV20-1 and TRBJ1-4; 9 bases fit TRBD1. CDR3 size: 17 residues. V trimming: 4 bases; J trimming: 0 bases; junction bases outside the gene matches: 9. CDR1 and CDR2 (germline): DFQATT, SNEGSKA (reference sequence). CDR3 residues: CSATTGTGLSTNEKLFF. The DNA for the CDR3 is TGCAGTGCTACCACCGGGACAGGGCTTTCAACTAATGAAAAACTGTTTTTT.

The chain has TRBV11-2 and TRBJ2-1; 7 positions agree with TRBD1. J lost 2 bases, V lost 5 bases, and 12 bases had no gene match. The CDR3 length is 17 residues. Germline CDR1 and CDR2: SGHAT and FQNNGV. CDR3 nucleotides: TGTGCCAGCAGCCCGGTACAGGGGAAGAGCCCCTACAATGAGCAGTTCTTC. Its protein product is CASSPVQGKSPYNEQFF.

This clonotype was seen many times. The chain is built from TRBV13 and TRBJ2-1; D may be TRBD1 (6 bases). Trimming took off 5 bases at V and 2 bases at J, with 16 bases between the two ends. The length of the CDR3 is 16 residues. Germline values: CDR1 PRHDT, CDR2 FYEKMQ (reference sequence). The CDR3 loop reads CASSLQGPLTYNEQFF. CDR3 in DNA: TGTGCCAGCAGCCTACAGGGCCCCCTCACCTACAATGAGCAGTTCTTC. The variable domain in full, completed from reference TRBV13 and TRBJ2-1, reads AAGVIQSPRHLIKEKRETATLKCYPIPRHDTVYWYQQGPGQDPQFLISFYEKMQSDKGSIPDRFSAQQFSDYHSELNMSSLELGDSALYFCASSLQGPLTYNEQFFGPGTRLTVL.

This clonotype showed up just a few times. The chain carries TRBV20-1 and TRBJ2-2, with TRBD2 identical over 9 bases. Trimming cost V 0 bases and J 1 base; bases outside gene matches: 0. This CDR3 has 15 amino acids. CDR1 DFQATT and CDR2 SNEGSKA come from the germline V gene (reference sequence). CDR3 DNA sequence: TGCAGTGCTAGAGATAGCGGGAGGAACACCGGGGAGCTGTTTTTT. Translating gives CSARDSGRNTGELFF.

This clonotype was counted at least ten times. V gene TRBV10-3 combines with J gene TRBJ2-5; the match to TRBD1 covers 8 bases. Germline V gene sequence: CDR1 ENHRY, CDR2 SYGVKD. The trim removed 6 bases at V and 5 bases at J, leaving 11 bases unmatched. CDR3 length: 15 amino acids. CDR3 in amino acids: CAISPDRVRWETQYF. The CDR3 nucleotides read TGTGCCATCAGCCCGGACAGGGTGAGATGGGAGACCCAGTACTTC.